The clone carrying this T cell receptor (beta chain) was recorded many times. Its antigen is currently unknown. These data are taken from a study of CD8 T cells in ankylosing spondylitis. Trimming left V 0 bases short and J 0 bases short, with 15 bases between. Germline CDR1 and CDR2: SGDLS and YYNGEE. CDR3 length: 17 amino acids. TCRdb reanalysed the 5' RACE reads using MiXCR and keeps one entry per CDR3 protein. The sample holds roughly 42,000 distinct CDR3 sequences; less than 3% are singletons and the top ten take under 6%. Study-wide findings and caveats: Before this, some motif variants had been reported in reactive arthritis synovial fluid and blood.

The sequenced sample was blood, either unsorted or a sorted T cell fraction (not recorded which). V is TRBV9 and J is TRBJ2-5; D is possibly TRBD2 (7 bases). This clonotype originated in a male donor with ankylosing spondylitis or in good health (not recorded which). The CDR3 DNA follows: TGTGCCAGCAGCGTAGGGGGAGGGGGGATGTACCAAGAGACCCAGTACTTC. Amino acids: CASSVGGGGMYQETQYF.